This T cell receptor beta chain was retrieved from a study of T cells in Graves' hyperthyroidism and ophthalmopathy. Study-wide results and caveats: Expanded thyroid clonotypes (above 0.001) were mostly also found in blood. Ophthalmopathy got predicted by the model a median about six months before its onset.

The V and J ends lost 4 bases and 3 bases respectively, with 15 bases between them. The CDR3 runs to 15 residues. The germline V gene encodes CDR1 SEHNR and CDR2 FQNEAQ (reference sequence). This clonotype was seen more than once but under ten times. Antigen specificity is unknown. Amplification of TCR beta CDR3 regions was performed using RNA transcripts as template. First-round RT-PCR of the TCR CDR3 relied on the HTBI primer set. Each CDR3 protein gets one entry after TCRdb re-called the multiplex PCR reads with MiXCR. The table has a few hundred thousand distinct CDR3 sequences, 35% to 55% seen once; the top ten hold 15% to 20%.

V is TRBV7-9 and J is TRBJ2-5; tentative D call: TRBD2 (6 bases). The sequence came from an adult woman with Graves' disease, either hyperthyroidism or ophthalmopathy (not recorded which). Source material: peripheral blood or thyroid tissue (not recorded which). CDR3 protein: CASSSKVSGEETQYF. The CDR3 region has the DNA TGTGCCAGCAGCTCAAAGGTTTCGGGGGAAGAGACCCAGTACTTC.